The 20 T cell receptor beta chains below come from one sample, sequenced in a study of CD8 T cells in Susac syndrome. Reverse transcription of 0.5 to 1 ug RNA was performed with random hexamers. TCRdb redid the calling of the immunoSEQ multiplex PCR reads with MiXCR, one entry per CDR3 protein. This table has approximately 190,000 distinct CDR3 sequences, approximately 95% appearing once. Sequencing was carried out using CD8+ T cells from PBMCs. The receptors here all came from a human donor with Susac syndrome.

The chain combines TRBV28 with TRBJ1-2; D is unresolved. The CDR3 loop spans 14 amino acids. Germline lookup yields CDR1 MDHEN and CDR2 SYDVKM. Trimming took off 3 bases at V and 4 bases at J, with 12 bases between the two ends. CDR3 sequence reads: CASSFENLFYGYTF. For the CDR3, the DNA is TGTGCCAGCAGTTTCGAGAATCTCTTCTATGGCTACACCTTC.

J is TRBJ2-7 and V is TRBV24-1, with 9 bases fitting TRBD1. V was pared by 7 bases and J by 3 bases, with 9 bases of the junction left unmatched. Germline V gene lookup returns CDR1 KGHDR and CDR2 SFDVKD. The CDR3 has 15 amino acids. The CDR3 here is CATSHGTGLDYEQYF. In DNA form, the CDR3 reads TGTGCCACCAGCCACGGGACAGGGCTTGACTACGAGCAGTACTTC.

The CDR3 loop reads CASSFLLDRVITNVLTF. The CDR3 bases are TGTGCCAGCAGTTTCCTTTTAGACAGGGTAATTACCAACGTCCTGACTTTC. V and J are TRBV28 and TRBJ2-6, with 7 bases aligning to TRBD1. The V and J ends lost 3 bases and 8 bases, in that order; junction bases with no gene match: 13. Germline V gene lookup returns CDR1 MDHEN and CDR2 SYDVKM. The CDR3 covers 17 residues.

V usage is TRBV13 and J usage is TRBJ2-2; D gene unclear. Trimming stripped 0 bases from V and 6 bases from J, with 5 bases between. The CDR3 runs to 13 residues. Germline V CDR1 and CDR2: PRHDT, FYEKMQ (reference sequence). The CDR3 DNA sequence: TGTGCCAGCAGCTTAGGGATCCCCGGGGAGCTGTTTTTT. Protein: CASSLGIPGELFF.

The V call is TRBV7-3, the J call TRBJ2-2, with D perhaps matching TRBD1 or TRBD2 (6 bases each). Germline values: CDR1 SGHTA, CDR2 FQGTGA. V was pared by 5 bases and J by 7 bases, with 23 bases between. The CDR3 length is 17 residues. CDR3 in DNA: TGTGCCAGCAGCCCAGTTAGGGGGGCGATACAGAACGGGGAGCTGTTTTTT. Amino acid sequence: CASSPVRGAIQNGELFF.

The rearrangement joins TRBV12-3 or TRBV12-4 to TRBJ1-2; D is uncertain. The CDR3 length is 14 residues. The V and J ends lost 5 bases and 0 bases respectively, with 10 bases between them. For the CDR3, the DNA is TGTGCCAGCAGTCCGCCGGAAACTAACTATGGCTACACCTTC. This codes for CASSPPETNYGYTF.

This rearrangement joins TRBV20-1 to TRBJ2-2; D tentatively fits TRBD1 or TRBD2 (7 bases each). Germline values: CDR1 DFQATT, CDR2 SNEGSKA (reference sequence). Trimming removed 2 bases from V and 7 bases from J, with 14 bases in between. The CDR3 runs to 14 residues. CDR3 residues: CSARSQGGNGELFF. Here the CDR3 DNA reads TGCAGTGCTAGATCCCAGGGGGGGAACGGGGAGCTGTTTTTT.

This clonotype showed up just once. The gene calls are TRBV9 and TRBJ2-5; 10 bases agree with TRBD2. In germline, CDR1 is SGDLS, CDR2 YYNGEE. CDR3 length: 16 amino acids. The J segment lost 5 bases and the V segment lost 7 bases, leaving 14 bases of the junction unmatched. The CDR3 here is CASAETRSSGSETQYF. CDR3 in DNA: TGTGCCAGCGCGGAGACCCGGTCTAGCGGGAGTGAGACCCAGTACTTC.

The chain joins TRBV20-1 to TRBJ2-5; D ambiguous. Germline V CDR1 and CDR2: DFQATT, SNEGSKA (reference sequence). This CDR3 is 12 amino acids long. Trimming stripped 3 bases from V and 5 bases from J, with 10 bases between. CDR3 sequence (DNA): TGCAGTGCTAGGGTCGGTACGGAGACCCAGTACTTC. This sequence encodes CSARVGTETQYF.

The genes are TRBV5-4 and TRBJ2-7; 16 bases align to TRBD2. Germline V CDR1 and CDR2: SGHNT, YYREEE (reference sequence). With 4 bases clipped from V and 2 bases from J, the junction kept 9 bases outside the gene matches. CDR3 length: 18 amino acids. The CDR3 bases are TGTGCCAGCAGCCCGAAGGGACTAGCGGGAGGGCCGCCCTACGAGCAGTACTTC. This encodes CASSPKGLAGGPPYEQYF.

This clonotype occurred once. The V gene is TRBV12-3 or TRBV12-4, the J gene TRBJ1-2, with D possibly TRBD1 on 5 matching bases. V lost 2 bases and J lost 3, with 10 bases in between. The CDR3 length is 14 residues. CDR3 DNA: TGTGCCAGCAGTTTAATGCAGGGAGACTATGGCTACACCTTC. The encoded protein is CASSLMQGDYGYTF.

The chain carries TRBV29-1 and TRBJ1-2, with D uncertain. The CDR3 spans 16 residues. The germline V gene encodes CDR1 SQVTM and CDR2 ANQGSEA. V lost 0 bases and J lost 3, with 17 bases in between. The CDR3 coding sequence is TGCAGCGTTGAAGATCTTTCGCAGGTTGTCGACTATGGCTACACCTTC. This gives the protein CSVEDLSQVVDYGYTF.

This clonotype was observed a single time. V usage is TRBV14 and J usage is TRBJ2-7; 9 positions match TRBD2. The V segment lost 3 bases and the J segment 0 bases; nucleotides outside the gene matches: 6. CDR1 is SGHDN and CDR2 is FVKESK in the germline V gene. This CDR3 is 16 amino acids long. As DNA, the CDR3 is TGTGCCAGCAGCCATCACCGGACTAGCGACTCCTACGAGCAGTACTTC. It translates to CASSHHRTSDSYEQYF. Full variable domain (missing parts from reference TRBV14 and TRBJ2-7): EAGVTQFPSHSVIEKGQTVTLRCDPISGHDNLYWYRRVMGKEIKFLLHFVKESKQDESGMPNNRFLAERTGGTYSTLKVQPAELEDSGVYFCASSHHRTSDSYEQYFGPGTRLTVT.

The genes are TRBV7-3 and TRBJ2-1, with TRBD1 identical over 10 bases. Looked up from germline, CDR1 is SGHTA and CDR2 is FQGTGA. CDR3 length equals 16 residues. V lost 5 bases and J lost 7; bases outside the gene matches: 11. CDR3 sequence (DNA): TGTGCCAGCAGCCCTTCTCCGGGACAGGGGTCGAATGAGCAGTTCTTC. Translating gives CASSPSPGQGSNEQFF.

CDR3 sequence (DNA): TGCAGTGCGGAAAAGCGGGATCGGATATACAATGAGCAGTTCTTC. Protein sequence: CSAEKRDRIYNEQFF. The rearrangement uses TRBV20-1 and TRBJ2-1; 7 bases map to TRBD2. The trim removed 6 bases at V and 4 bases at J, leaving 12 bases unmatched. Per germline, CDR1 DFQATT and CDR2 SNEGSKA (reference sequence). The CDR3 extends over 15 amino acids.

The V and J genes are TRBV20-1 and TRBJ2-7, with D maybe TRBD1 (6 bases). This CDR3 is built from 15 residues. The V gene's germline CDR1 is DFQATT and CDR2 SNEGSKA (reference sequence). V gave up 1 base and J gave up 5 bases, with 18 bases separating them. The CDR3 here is CSARAQEGGVDEQYF. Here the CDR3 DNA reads TGCAGTGCTAGAGCCCAGGAAGGGGGAGTCGACGAGCAGTACTTC.

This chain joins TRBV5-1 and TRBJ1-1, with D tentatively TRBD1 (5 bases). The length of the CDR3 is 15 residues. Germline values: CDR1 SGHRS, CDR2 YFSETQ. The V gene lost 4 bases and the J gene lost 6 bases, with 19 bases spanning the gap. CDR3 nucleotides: TGCGCCAGCAGCAAACAACTTACAGGATCTCCTGAAGCTTTCTTT. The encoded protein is CASSKQLTGSPEAFF.

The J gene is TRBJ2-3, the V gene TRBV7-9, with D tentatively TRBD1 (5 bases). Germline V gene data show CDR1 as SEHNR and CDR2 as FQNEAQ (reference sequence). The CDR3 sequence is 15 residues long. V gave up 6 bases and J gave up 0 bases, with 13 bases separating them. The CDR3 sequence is CASRHRTFSTDTQYF. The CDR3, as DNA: TGTGCCAGCAGACACCGGACATTTAGCACAGATACGCAGTATTTT.

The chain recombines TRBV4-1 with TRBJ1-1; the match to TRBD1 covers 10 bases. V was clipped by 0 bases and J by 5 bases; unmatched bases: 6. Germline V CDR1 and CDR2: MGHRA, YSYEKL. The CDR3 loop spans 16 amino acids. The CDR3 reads CASSQDGTGAATEAFF. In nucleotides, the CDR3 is TGCGCCAGCAGCCAAGATGGGACAGGGGCAGCGACTGAAGCTTTCTTT.

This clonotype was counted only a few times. CDR3 protein: CASSLAASGHYEQYF. The CDR3 DNA reads TGTGCCAGCAGCTTAGCGGCCAGCGGGCACTACGAGCAGTACTTC. The chain links TRBV7-6 to TRBJ2-7, with D possibly matching TRBD2 (6 bases). V lost 0 bases, J lost 3 bases, and 12 bases lay in between. This CDR3 is 15 amino acids long. Germline V lookup: CDR1 SGHVS, CDR2 FNYEAQ.